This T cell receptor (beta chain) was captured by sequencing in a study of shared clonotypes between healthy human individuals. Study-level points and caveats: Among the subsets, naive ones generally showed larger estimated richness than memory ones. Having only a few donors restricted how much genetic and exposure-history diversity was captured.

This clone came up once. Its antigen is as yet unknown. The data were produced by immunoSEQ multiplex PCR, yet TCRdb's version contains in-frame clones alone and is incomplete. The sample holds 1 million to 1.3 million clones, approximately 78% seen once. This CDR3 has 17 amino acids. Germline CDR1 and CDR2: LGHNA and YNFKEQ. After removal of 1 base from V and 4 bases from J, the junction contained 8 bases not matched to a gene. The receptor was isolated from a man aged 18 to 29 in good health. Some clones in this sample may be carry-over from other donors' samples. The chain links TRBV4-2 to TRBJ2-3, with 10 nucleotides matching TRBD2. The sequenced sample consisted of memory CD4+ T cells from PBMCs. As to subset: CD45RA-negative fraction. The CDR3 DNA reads TGTGCCAGCAGCCAAGTCCTAGCGGGGGCGTCCGCAGATACGCAGTATTTT. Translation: CASSQVLAGASADTQYF.